The 10 T cell receptor beta chains listed next were all sequenced from one sample in a study of cytomegalovirus exposure and HLA in healthy donors (dated 2017 in TCRdb). Library creation used the immunoSEQ multiplex PCR assay. A mixture of 60 forward primers for TCR Vbeta segments and 13 reverse primers for TCR Jbeta segments was used in the multiplex PCR. TCRdb obtained this table from immuneACCESS and retained in-frame rearrangements with V and J assigned. These tables miss some clones; where compared with another copy, unresolved V genes account for less than half of the shortfall, and the remainder is unexplained. The sample table contains approximately 100,000 clones; only one count was recorded for about 80% of them. The ten most abundant clones make up approximately 2.2% of the sample. The sample consisted of PBMCs. The origin of the receptors is a human donor in good health.

This clone was recorded a few times. This chain uses TRBV9 with TRBJ2-7, with a weak D call TRBD2 (6 bases). CDR1 SGDLS and CDR2 YYNGEE come from the germline V gene. V was trimmed by 2 bases and J by 4 bases, leaving 13 bases between them. The CDR3 runs to 14 residues. For the CDR3, the DNA is TGTGCCAGCAGCGTTGAGATGGGGGGTTACGAGCAGTACTTC. Amino acids: CASSVEMGGYEQYF.

The chain links TRBV11-3 to TRBJ2-2; 8 bases align to TRBD2. The CDR3 is made up of 16 amino acids. The germline V gene encodes CDR1 SGHNT and CDR2 YENEEA. V gave up 5 bases and J gave up 1 base; unmatched junction bases: 6. The CDR3 DNA sequence: TGTGCCAGCAGCGAATCCGGGACTAGGAACACCGGGGAGCTGTTTTTT. This sequence encodes CASSESGTRNTGELFF.

V usage is TRBV7-9 and J usage is TRBJ1-4; TRBD1 aligns across 7 bases. The ends lost 1 base at V and 0 bases at J; junction bases unmatched: 5. This CDR3 is built from 17 residues. Germline V gives CDR1 SEHNR, CDR2 FQNEAQ (reference sequence). CDR3 sequence: CASSLGTGQSTNEKLFF. The DNA of the CDR3 is TGTGCCAGCAGCTTAGGGACGGGACAGTCAACTAATGAAAAACTGTTTTTT.

The J gene is TRBJ2-2, the V gene TRBV29-1, with D hard to call. Germline V CDR1 and CDR2: SQVTM, ANQGSEA. Trimming stripped 6 bases from V and 2 bases from J, with 10 bases between. This CDR3 region has 13 residues. For the CDR3, the DNA is TGCAGCGTCGTCCTCCTAAACACCGGGGAGCTGTTTTTT. The encoded protein is CSVVLLNTGELFF.

The sample holds a few counts of this clone. This chain uses TRBV27 with TRBJ2-2, with D possibly matching TRBD1 (7 bases). This CDR3 spans 14 amino acids. Germline V gives CDR1 MNHEY, CDR2 SMNVEV (reference sequence). Deletions cut 6 bases from V and 0 bases from J, with 8 bases between. CDR3 residues: CASSRGANTGELFF. The CDR3, as DNA: TGTGCCAGCAGCAGGGGGGCGAACACCGGGGAGCTGTTTTTT.

The chain recombines TRBV5-1 with TRBJ2-7; 10 bases align to TRBD1. The CDR3 totals 17 residues. V dropped 3 bases and J dropped 2; count of bases not matched to a gene: 11. CDR1 is SGHRS and CDR2 is YFSETQ in the germline V gene. This CDR3 reads CASSSPATGTGAYEQYF. CDR3 DNA: TGCGCCAGCAGCTCACCCGCCACCGGGACAGGGGCCTACGAGCAGTACTTC.

The chain joins TRBV29-1 to TRBJ2-1; 7 bases align to TRBD2. CDR1 SQVTM and CDR2 ANQGSEA come from the germline V gene. The CDR3 has 14 amino acids. The trim removed 7 bases at V and 5 bases at J, leaving 11 bases unmatched. CDR3: CSGGRLALNNEQFF. CDR3 in DNA: TGCAGCGGCGGAAGACTAGCTTTGAACAATGAGCAGTTCTTC.

The CDR3 bases are TGTGCCTGGACCCTCGGGGGGGGCCTTTCGTCCTCACCCCTCCACTTT. It codes for CAWTLGGGLSSSPLHF. This chain uses TRBV30 with TRBJ1-6, with D possibly being TRBD1 (6 bases). Germline V lookup: CDR1 GTSNPN, CDR2 SVGIG (reference sequence). The CDR3 runs to 16 residues. Trimming took 4 bases from V and 10 from J, leaving 23 bases between them.

This clone was seen once. This sequence joins TRBV11-2 and TRBJ1-4; D might be TRBD1 (5 bases). CDR3 length: 15 residues. From germline, CDR1 is SGHAT and CDR2 FQNNGV. Between the trimmed V and J ends, which lost 5 bases and 2 bases, there was a span of 12 bases. The CDR3 here is CASSDQGTTNEKLFF. The CDR3 DNA reads TGTGCCAGCAGCGACCAGGGTACTACTAATGAAAAACTGTTTTTT.

The chain uses TRBV6-5 and TRBJ1-1; D is possibly TRBD1 (5 bases). Germline-derived CDR1 and CDR2 are MNHEY and SVGAGI. Trimming left V 4 bases short and J 2 bases short, with 17 bases between. The CDR3 totals 16 residues. The CDR3 nucleotides read TGTGCCAGCAGTTCCTGGGGGGGAGGGACTAACACTGAAGCTTTCTTT. This encodes CASSSWGGGTNTEAFF.